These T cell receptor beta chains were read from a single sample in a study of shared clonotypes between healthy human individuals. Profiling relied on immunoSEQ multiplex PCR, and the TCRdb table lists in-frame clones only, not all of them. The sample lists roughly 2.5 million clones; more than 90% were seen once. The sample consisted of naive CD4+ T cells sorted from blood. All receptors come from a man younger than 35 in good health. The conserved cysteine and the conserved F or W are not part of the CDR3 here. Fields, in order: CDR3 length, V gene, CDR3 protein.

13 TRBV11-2 ASSLVRVSYNEQF
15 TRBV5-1 ASSLEGRGLSQETQY
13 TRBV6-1 ASSGRLSGANVLT
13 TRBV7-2 ASRRGTATTGELF
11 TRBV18 ASSPTGEVYLY
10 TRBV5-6 ASSEGNQPQH
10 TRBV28 ASSPPSQPQH
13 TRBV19 ASSAPGQGVYGYT
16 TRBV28 ASSLWARGKSSYNEQF
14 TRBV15 ATSRETGRLTDTQY
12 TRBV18 ASSPPGDTGELF
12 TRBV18 ASSPRGENTEAF
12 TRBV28 ASEGARVTYEQY
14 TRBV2 ASSETSGRSTDTQY
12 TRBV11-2 ASTPQGAVGELF
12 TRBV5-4 ASSSGQEKNIQY
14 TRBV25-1 ASSESGTGGQETQY
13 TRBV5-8 ASSDKTTYNSPLH
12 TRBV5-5 ASGSGSQSYEQY
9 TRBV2 ASSAATEAF
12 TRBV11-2 ASRSLQGPYEQY
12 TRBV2 ASTGEFGKNIQY
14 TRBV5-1 ASSLGTTSSYNEQF
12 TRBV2 ASEGGPNTGELF
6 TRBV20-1 SAGGQY
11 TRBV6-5 ASSRDPTGELF
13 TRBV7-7 ASSPSGGAGDEQF
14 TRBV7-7 ASSLGGGWGHETQY
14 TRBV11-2 ASSLTGGGRPGELF
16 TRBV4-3 ASSQGLLAGVMGNEQF